The next 18 T cell receptor beta chains were all read from a single sample in a study of identical twins. TCRdb redid the calling of the 5' RACE reads with MiXCR, one entry per CDR3 protein. Of under 800,000 distinct CDR3 sequences in the sample, approximately 21% were seen once. The data were also submitted as part of a second study, on T cells expressing NK-cell markers.

The sample was PBMCs. These receptors came from a woman younger than 30 in good health.

There are a few counts of this clonotype. CDR3 amino acids: CSAHPAGAGGELFF. The DNA for the CDR3 is TGCAGTGCCCATCCGGCGGGGGCTGGCGGGGAGCTGTTTTTT. This chain joins TRBV20-1 and TRBJ2-2; D perhaps matches TRBD2 (7 bases). CDR1 is DFQATT and CDR2 is SNEGSKA in the germline V gene (reference sequence). V shed 6 bases and J shed 7 bases, with 18 bases lying between them. The CDR3 length is 14 residues.

This clonotype was seen more than once but under ten times. This chain connects TRBV7-8 to TRBJ1-1; D remains ambiguous. Germline V gene sequence: CDR1 SGHVS, CDR2 FQNEAQ. Trimming took 5 bases from V and 1 from J, leaving 11 bases between them. The CDR3 consists of 14 residues. The CDR3 nucleotides read TGTGCCAGCAGCCGCAGGACGGGGAACACTGAAGCTTTCTTT. It translates to CASSRRTGNTEAFF.

This clonotype was detected many times. The chain uses TRBV5-6 and TRBJ1-3, with a possible D match to TRBD1 (5 bases). V gave up 4 bases and J gave up 2 bases, with 16 bases separating them. The CDR3 totals 16 residues. The germline gives CDR1 SGHDT, CDR2 YYEEEE. This CDR3 is CASSDPGRGAGNTIYF. The DNA for the CDR3 is TGTGCCAGCAGCGACCCAGGGAGGGGAGCTGGAAACACCATATATTTT.

This clonotype was counted at least ten times. The gene calls are TRBV11-2 and TRBJ1-4; no firm D call. V lost 2 bases and J 7 bases, leaving 5 bases between the germline ends. This CDR3 has 12 amino acids. Germline V gene lookup returns CDR1 SGHAT and CDR2 FQNNGV. CDR3 sequence reads: CASSLRGEKLFF. The CDR3 coding sequence is TGTGCCAGCAGCTTACGGGGTGAAAAACTGTTTTTT.

This clonotype has just one count. The chain links TRBV7-2 to TRBJ1-1, with D possibly being TRBD1 (6 bases). From germline, CDR1 is SGHTA and CDR2 FQGNSA. With 5 bases removed from V and 1 base from J, the gap between germline ends came to 14 bases. The CDR3 extends over 15 amino acids. The CDR3 coding sequence is TGTGCCAGCAGCCCCTTCGGACAGCCGAACACTGAAGCTTTCTTT. Its translation is CASSPFGQPNTEAFF.

The chain is built from TRBV12-3 or TRBV12-4 and TRBJ2-7; D not certain. The CDR3 totals 14 residues. Trimming stripped 5 bases from V and 0 bases from J, with 11 bases between. CDR3 loop: CASSGRISSYEQYF. Here the CDR3 DNA reads TGTGCCAGCAGTGGCCGCATAAGCTCCTACGAGCAGTACTTC.

Only a few counts were recorded for this clonotype. The rearrangement links TRBV5-1 to TRBJ2-1; 11 bases match TRBD1. V dropped 4 bases and J dropped 6; count of bases not matched to a gene: 3. Germline V gene sequence: CDR1 SGHRS, CDR2 YFSETQ. The CDR3 extends over 14 amino acids. As DNA, the CDR3 is TGCGCCAGCAGCGAGGGACAGGGGGTCAATGAGCAGTTCTTC. This gives the protein CASSEGQGVNEQFF.

This clonotype occurred a few times. The V call is TRBV6-1, the J call TRBJ2-6; 8 positions agree with TRBD2. There are 18 residues in the CDR3. CDR1 and CDR2 from the germline V gene are MNHNS and SASEGT. Trimming at V came to 5 bases and at J to 0 bases, leaving 9 bases not matched to a gene. As DNA, the CDR3 is TGTGCCAGCAGTCTAACGGGGGGGGCAGCCTCTGGGGCCAACGTCCTGACTTTC. It translates to CASSLTGGAASGANVLTF.

The genes are TRBV5-1 and TRBJ2-2; the D gene is possibly TRBD1 (6 bases). The CDR3 is 18 residues long. The V end lost 4 bases, the J end lost 0 bases, and 19 bases lay between the germline ends. Germline V gene sequence: CDR1 SGHRS, CDR2 YFSETQ. CDR3 sequence: CASSRAFTGGANTGELFF. The CDR3 DNA is TGCGCCAGCAGCCGGGCTTTTACTGGGGGCGCGAACACCGGGGAGCTGTTTTTT.

This clonotype was detected a few times. V gene TRBV7-2 combines with J gene TRBJ2-7, with 10 positions matching TRBD2. The junction had 9 bases not matched to a gene; V was cut back by 3 bases and J by 4 bases. This CDR3 region has 16 residues. The germline CDR1 and CDR2 sequences are SGHTA and FQGNSA. CDR3 in amino acids: CASSFLGSGGTYEQYF. In DNA form, the CDR3 reads TGTGCCAGCAGCTTCCTGGGTAGCGGGGGGACTTACGAGCAGTACTTC.

The chain uses TRBV12-3 or TRBV12-4 and TRBJ2-3, with TRBD1 matching 9 bases. The CDR3 extends over 16 amino acids. The V gene end was trimmed by 5 bases and the J gene end by 4 bases; junction bases not matched to a gene: 10. The CDR3 nucleotides are TGTGCCAGCAGTCCAGGATGGGACAGGGTCCCAGATACGCAGTATTTT. Protein sequence: CASSPGWDRVPDTQYF.

The rearrangement links TRBV7-6 to TRBJ1-2; D might be TRBD1 (6 bases). V dropped 3 bases and J dropped 8 bases, with 13 bases sitting between them. CDR1 SGHVS and CDR2 FNYEAQ come from the germline V gene. The CDR3 is 13 amino acids. CDR3 sequence: CASSFTGLGGYTF. The CDR3 DNA reads TGTGCCAGCAGCTTTACAGGGTTGGGGGGCTACACCTTC.

This clonotype has ten or more counts. This chain links TRBV29-1 with TRBJ2-7; TRBD1 matches at 10 bases. The J segment lost 5 bases and the V segment lost 3 bases, leaving 4 bases of the junction unmatched. Germline-derived CDR1 and CDR2 are SQVTM and ANQGSEA. The CDR3 totals 13 residues. The CDR3 region has the DNA TGCAGCGTTGACGTGACAGGGGGCGACGAGCAGTACTTC. It translates to CSVDVTGGDEQYF.

This clonotype occurred a few times. The chain recombines TRBV18 with TRBJ2-7; weak D call: TRBD1 (6 bases). The CDR3 loop spans 15 amino acids. CDR1 and CDR2 (germline): KGHSH, LQKENI. V lost 3 bases and J lost 3, with 15 bases in between. The chain's CDR3 is CASSPYRDTNYEQYF. The CDR3 DNA reads as TGTGCCAGCTCACCTTACAGGGACACCAACTACGAGCAGTACTTC. Full variable domain (missing parts from reference TRBV18 and TRBJ2-7): NAGVMQNPRHLVRRRGQEARLRCSPMKGHSHVYWYRQLPEEGLKFMVYLQKENIIDESGMPKERFSAEFPKEGPSILRIQQVVRGDSAAYFCASSPYRDTNYEQYFGPGTRLTVT.

This rearrangement joins TRBV15 to TRBJ2-7; D may be TRBD2 (6 bases). This CDR3 has 18 amino acids. Germline lookup yields CDR1 LNHNV and CDR2 YYDKDF (reference sequence). Trimming shortened V by 1 base and J by 0 bases, and 19 bases separated the two germline ends. CDR3 protein: CATSRAGLPSARSYEQYF. For the CDR3, the DNA is TGTGCCACCAGCAGAGCAGGCCTCCCTAGCGCACGCTCCTACGAGCAGTACTTC.

This clonotype was seen a few times. The chain carries TRBV6-5 and TRBJ2-1; D is perhaps TRBD1 (5 bases). Deletions cut 4 bases from V and 7 bases from J, with 11 bases between. In germline, CDR1 is MNHEY, CDR2 SVGAGI. The CDR3 length is 13 residues. The CDR3 DNA reads TGTGCCAGCAGTTCACCAGGGCGAAATGAGCAGTTCTTC. This sequence encodes CASSSPGRNEQFF.

Only a few counts were recorded for this clonotype. V usage is TRBV20-1 and J usage is TRBJ1-6, with no clear D. Trimming removed 3 bases from V and 10 bases from J, with 10 bases in between. This CDR3 spans 12 amino acids. From germline, CDR1 is DFQATT and CDR2 SNEGSKA (reference sequence). Here the CDR3 DNA reads TGCAGTGCTAGGGCCTGGGAATCACCCCTCCACTTT. This encodes CSARAWESPLHF.

At least ten counts were recorded for this clonotype. Germline is not matched at one junction end, which may reflect a read error. This chain uses TRBV5-1 with TRBJ1-5; D ambiguous. Germline V gene lookup returns CDR1 SGHRS and CDR2 YFSETQ. This CDR3 is built from 13 residues. As DNA, the CDR3 is TGTGCCAGCAGTCTCGGGCCGAATCAGCCCCAGCATTTT. Protein: CASSLGPNQPQHF.